These 2 T cell receptor beta chains were sequenced from one sample in a study of T-cell reconstitution after alpha-beta-depleted transplantation in children. The TCRbeta library incorporated unique molecular identifiers. Each CDR3 protein gets one entry after TCRdb re-called the PCR reads with MiXCR. The sample lists 700,000 or so distinct CDR3 sequences; roughly 14% were seen once. The specimen comprised PBMCs, sampled before TCRalphabeta/CD19-depleted stem cell transplant. Source of these receptors: a girl aged 2-10 years with congenital amegakaryocytic thrombocytopenia, due to receive a stem cell transplant.

This clonotype has only a few counts. V is TRBV12-3 or TRBV12-4 and J is TRBJ1-1; D call uncertain. The CDR3 has 13 residues. V lost 5 bases and J 0 bases, leaving 7 bases between the germline ends. The CDR3 region is CASSKGVNTEAFF. The CDR3, as DNA: TGTGCCAGCAGTAAGGGAGTGAACACTGAAGCTTTCTTT.

This clonotype has just a few counts. The chain joins TRBV6-5 to TRBJ2-5, with a weak D call TRBD1 (5 bases). V was pared by 0 bases and J by 3 bases, with 14 bases between. The CDR3 length is 16 residues. Germline V gene data show CDR1 as MNHEY and CDR2 as SVGAGI. The chain's CDR3 is CASSYSITRVKETQYF. The CDR3 DNA is TGTGCCAGCAGTTACTCGATAACCAGGGTCAAAGAGACCCAGTACTTC.